This TCR beta chain was identified during a study of cytomegalovirus exposure and HLA in healthy donors. General study points: When the data were analyzed later, several of the most significant clusters appeared to be linked to common viral pathogens.

The CDR3 extends over 14 amino acids. The V and J ends lost 6 bases and 3 bases respectively, with 11 bases between them. Germline CDR1 and CDR2: MNHEY and SMNVEV (reference sequence). As to this clone: The antigen remains undetermined.

In the PCR, 60 Vbeta and 13 Jbeta primers were used. Profiled with immunoSEQ multiplex PCR; TCRdb holds only in-frame clones, not every one. The sample has some 150,000 clones; around three quarters are singletons. Sequenced material: PBMCs. The sequence was collected from a man between 35 and 55 years old in good health and CMV-seropositive. This chain joins TRBV27 and TRBJ2-2; possible D gene TRBD1, 5 bases. The CDR3 region is CASSKRGHTGELFF. The CDR3 region has the DNA TGTGCCAGCAGCAAAAGGGGTCACACCGGGGAGCTGTTTTTT.